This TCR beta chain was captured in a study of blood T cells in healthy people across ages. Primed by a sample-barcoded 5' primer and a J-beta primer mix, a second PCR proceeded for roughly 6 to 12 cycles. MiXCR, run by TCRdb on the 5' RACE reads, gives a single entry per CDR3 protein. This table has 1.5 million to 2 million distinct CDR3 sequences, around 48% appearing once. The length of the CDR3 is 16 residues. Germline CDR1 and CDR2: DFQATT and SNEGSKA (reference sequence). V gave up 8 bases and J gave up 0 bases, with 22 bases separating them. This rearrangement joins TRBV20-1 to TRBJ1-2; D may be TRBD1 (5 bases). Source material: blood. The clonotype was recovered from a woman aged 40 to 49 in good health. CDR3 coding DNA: TGCAGTTGGGCCGATTCTCGAGGGACGGCTAACTATGGCTACACCTTC. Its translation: CSWADSRGTANYGYTF.